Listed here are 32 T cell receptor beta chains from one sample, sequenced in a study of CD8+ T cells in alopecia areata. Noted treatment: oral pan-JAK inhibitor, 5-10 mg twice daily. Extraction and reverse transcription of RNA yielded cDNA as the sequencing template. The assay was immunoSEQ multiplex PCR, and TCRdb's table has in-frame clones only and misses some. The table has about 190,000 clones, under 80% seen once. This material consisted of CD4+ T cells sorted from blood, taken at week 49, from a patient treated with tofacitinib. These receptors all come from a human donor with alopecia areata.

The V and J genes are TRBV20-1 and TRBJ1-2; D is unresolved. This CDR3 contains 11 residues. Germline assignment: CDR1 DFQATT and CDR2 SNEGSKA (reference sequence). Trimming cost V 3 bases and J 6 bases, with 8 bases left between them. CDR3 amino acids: CSASDGHGYTF. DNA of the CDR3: TGCAGTGCTAGTGATGGGCATGGCTACACCTTC.

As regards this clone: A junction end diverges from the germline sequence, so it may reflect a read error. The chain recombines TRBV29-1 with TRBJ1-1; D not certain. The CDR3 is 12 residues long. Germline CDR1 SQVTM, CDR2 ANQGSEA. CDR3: CSVMTTGNEALF. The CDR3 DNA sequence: TGCAGCGTGATGACCACCGGTAATGAAGCTCTCTTT.

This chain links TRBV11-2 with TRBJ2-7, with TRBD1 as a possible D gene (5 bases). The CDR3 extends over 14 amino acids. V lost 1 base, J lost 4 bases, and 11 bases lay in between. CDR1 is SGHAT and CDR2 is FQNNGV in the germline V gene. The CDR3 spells CASSLGRQTYEQYF. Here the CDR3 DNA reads TGTGCCAGCAGCTTAGGAAGACAGACATACGAGCAGTACTTC. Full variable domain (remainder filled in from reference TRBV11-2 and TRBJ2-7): EAGVAQSPRYKIIEKRQSVAFWCNPISGHATLYWYQQILGQGPKLLIQFQNNGVVDDSQLPKDRFSAERLKGVDSTLKIQPAKLEDSAVYLCASSLGRQTYEQYFGPGTRLTVT.

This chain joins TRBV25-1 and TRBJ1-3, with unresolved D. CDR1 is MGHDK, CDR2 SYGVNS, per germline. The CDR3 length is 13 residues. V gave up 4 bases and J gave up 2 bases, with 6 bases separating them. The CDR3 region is CASSGTAGNTIYF. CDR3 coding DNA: TGTGCCAGCAGTGGGACGGCTGGAAACACCATATATTTT.

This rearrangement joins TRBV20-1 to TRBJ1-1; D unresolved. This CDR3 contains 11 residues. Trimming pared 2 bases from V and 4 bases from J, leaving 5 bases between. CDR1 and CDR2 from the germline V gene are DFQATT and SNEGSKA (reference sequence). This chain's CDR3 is CSARFGTEAFF. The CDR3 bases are TGCAGTGCTAGATTTGGCACTGAAGCTTTCTTT.

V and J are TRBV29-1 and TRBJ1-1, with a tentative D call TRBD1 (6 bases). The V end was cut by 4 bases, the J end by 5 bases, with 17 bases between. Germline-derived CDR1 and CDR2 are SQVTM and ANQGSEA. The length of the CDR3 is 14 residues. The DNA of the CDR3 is TGCAGCGTTGGGGTCGGACAGTCGGGTACTGAAGCTTTCTTT. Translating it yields CSVGVGQSGTEAFF.

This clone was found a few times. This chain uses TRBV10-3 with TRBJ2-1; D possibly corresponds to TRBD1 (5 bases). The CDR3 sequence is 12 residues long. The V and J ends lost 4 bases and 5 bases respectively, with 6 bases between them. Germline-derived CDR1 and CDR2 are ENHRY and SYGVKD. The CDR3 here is CAISGRDNEQFF. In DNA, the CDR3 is TGTGCCATCAGTGGCAGGGACAATGAGCAGTTCTTC.

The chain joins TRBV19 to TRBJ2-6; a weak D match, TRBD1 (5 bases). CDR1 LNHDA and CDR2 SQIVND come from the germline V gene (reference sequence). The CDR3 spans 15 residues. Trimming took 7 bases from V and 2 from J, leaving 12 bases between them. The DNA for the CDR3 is TGTGCCAGTACCGTCCTAGGGGCTGGGGCCAACGTCCTGACTTTC. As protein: CASTVLGAGANVLTF.

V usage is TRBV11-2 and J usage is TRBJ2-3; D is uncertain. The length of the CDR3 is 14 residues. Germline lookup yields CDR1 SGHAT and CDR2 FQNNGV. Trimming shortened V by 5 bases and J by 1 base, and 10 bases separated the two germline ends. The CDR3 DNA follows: TGTGCCAGCAGCGCCCCTGCCCGCACAGATACGCAGTATTTT. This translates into CASSAPARTDTQYF.

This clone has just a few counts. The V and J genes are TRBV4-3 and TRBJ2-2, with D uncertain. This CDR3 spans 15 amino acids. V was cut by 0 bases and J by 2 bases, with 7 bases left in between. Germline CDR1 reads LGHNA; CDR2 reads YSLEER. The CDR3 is CASSQEIVNTGELFF. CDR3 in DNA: TGCGCCAGCAGCCAAGAAATTGTCAACACCGGGGAGCTGTTTTTT.

DNA of the CDR3: TGTGCCAGCAGCGCCACCCCACCGGGACTAGCCCAAGAGACCCAGTACTTC. Amino acid sequence: CASSATPPGLAQETQYF. The gene calls are TRBV7-2 and TRBJ2-5, with TRBD2 matching over 9 bases. CDR1 is SGHTA, CDR2 FQGNSA, per germline. This CDR3 contains 17 residues. The V and J ends lost 5 bases and 1 base, in that order; junction bases with no gene match: 11.

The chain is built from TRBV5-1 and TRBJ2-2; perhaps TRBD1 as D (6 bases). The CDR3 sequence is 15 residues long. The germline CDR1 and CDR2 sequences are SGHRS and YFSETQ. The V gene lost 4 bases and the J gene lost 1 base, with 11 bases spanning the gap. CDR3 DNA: TGCGCCAGCAGCGATACAGGGAAGAACACCGGGGAGCTGTTTTTT. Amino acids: CASSDTGKNTGELFF.

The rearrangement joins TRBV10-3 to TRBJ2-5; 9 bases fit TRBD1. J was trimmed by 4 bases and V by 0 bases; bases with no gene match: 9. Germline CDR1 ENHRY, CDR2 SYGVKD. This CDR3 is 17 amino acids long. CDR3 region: CAISESSGTGSSETQYF. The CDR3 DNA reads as TGTGCCATCAGTGAGTCATCAGGGACAGGGAGTTCAGAGACCCAGTACTTC.

CDR3 region: CSVDGLVNYGYTF. The CDR3 DNA reads TGCAGCGTTGACGGACTAGTTAACTATGGCTACACCTTC. The J gene is TRBJ1-2, the V gene TRBV29-1; D gene uncertain. V gave up 3 bases and J gave up 1 base, with 9 bases separating them. There are 13 residues in the CDR3. Germline loops: CDR1 SQVTM, CDR2 ANQGSEA.

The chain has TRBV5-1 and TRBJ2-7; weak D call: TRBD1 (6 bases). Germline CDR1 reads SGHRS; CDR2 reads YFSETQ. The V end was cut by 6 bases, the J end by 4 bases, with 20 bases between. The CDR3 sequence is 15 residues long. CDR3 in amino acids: CASNPQTGDRYEQYF. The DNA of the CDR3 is TGCGCCAGCAACCCCCAAACAGGCGACAGGTACGAGCAGTACTTC. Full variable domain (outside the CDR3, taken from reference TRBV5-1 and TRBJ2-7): KAGVTQTPRYLIKTRGQQVTLSCSPISGHRSVSWYQQTPGQGLQFLFEYFSETQRNKGNFPGRFSGRQFSNSRSEMNVSTLELGDSALYLCASNPQTGDRYEQYFGPGTRLTVT.

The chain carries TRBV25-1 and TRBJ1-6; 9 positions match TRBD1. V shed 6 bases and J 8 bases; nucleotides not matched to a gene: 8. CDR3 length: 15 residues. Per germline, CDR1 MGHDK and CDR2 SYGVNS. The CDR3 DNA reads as TGTGCCAGCAGGAAAGGGACAGGGCTACATTCACCCCTCCACTTT. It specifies CASRKGTGLHSPLHF.

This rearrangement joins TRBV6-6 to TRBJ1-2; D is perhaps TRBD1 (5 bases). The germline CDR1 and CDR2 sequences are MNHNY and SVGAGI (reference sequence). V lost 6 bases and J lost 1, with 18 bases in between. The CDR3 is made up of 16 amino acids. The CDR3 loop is CASSRSGTHFNYGYTF. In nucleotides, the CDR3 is TGTGCCAGCAGCCGCTCCGGGACCCACTTTAACTATGGCTACACCTTC.

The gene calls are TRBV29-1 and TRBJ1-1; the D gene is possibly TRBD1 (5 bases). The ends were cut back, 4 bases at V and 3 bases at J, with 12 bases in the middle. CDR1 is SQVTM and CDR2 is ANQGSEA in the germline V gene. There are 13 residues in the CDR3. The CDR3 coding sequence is TGCAGCGTTGTGGAGGGGCTCTACACTGAAGCTTTCTTT. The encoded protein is CSVVEGLYTEAFF. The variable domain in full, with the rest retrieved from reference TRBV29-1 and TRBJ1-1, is SAVISQKPSRDICQRGTSLTIQCQVDSQVTMMFWYRQQPGQSLTLIATANQGSEATYESGFVIDKFPISRPNLTFSTLTVSNMSPEDSSIYLCSVVEGLYTEAFFGQGTRLTVV.

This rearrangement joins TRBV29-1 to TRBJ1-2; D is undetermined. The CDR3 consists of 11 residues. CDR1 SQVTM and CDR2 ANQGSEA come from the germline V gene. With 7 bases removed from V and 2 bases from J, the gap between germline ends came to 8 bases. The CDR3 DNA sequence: TGCAGCGCCTACAGCAACTATGGCTACACCTTC. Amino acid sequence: CSAYSNYGYTF.

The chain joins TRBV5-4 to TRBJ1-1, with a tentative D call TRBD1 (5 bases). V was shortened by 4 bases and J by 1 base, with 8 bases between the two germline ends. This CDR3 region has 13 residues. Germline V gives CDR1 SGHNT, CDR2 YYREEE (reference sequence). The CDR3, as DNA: TGTGCCAGCAGCCACGACAGGAACACTGAAGCTTTCTTT. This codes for CASSHDRNTEAFF.

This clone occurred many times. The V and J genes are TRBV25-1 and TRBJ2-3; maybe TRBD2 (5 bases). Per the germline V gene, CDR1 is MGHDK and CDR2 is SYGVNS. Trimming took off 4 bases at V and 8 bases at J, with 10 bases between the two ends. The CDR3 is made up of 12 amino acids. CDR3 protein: CASSGSGSTQYF. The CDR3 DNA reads TGTGCCAGCAGTGGATCGGGAAGTACGCAGTATTTT.

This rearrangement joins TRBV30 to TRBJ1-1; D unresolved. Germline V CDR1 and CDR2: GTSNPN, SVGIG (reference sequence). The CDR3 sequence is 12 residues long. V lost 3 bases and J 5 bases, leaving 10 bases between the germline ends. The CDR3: CAWSPHKTEAFF. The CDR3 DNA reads TGTGCCTGGAGCCCCCATAAGACTGAAGCTTTCTTT.

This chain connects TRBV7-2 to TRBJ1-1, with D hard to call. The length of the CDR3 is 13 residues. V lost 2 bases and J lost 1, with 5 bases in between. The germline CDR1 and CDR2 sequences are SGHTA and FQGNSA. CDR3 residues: CASSLRTNTEAFF. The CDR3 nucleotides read TGTGCCAGCAGCTTAAGAACGAACACTGAAGCTTTCTTT. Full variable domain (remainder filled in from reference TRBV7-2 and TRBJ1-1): GAGVSQSPSNKVTEKGKDVELRCDPISGHTALYWYRQSLGQGLEFLIYFQGNSAPDKSGLPSDRFSAERTGGSVSTLTIQRTQQEDSAVYLCASSLRTNTEAFFGQGTRLTVV.

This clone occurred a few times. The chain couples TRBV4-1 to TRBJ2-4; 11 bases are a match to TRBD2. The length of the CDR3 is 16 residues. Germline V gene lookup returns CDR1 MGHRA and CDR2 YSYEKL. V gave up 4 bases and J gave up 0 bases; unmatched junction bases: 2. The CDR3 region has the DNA TGCGCCAGCAGCCCGGGACTAGCGGTAGCCAAAAACATTCAGTACTTC. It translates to CASSPGLAVAKNIQYF.

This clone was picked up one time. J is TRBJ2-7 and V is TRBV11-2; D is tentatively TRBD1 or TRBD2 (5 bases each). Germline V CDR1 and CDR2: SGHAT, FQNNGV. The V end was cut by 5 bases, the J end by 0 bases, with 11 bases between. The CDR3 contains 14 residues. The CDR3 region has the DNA TGTGCCAGCAGCCTGGGACGCCTCTCCTACGAGCAGTACTTC. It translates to CASSLGRLSYEQYF. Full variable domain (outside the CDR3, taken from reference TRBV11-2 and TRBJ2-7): EAGVAQSPRYKIIEKRQSVAFWCNPISGHATLYWYQQILGQGPKLLIQFQNNGVVDDSQLPKDRFSAERLKGVDSTLKIQPAKLEDSAVYLCASSLGRLSYEQYFGPGTRLTVT.

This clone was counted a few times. Here the CDR3 reads CASSLREGSSYNSPLHF. The CDR3 DNA is TGTGCCAGCAGCTTACGCGAGGGGAGCTCCTATAATTCACCCCTCCACTTT. The rearrangement uses TRBV7-2 and TRBJ1-6; TRBD1 might be the D (5 bases). The germline V gene encodes CDR1 SGHTA and CDR2 FQGNSA. V was shortened by 2 bases and J by 0 bases, with 11 bases between the two germline ends. CDR3 length: 17 residues.

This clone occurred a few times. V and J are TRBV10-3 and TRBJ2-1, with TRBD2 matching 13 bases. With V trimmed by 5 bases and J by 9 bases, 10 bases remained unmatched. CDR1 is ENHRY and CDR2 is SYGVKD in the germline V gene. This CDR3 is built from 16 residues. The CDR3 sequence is CAISKTSGGTYGEQFF. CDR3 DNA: TGTGCCATCAGTAAGACTAGCGGGGGGACGTACGGTGAGCAGTTCTTC.

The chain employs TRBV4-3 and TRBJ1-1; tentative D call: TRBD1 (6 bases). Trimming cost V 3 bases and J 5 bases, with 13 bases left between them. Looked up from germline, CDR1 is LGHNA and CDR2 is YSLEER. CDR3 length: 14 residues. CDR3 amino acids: CASSQGFTGTEAFF. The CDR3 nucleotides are TGCGCCAGCAGCCAGGGGTTTACAGGGACTGAAGCTTTCTTT.

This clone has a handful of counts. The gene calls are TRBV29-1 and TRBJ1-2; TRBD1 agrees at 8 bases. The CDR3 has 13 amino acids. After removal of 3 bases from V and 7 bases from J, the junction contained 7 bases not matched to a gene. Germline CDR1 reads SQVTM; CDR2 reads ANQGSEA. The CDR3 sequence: CSVDRQGAGGYTF. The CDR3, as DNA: TGCAGCGTTGACAGGCAGGGGGCAGGTGGCTACACCTTC.

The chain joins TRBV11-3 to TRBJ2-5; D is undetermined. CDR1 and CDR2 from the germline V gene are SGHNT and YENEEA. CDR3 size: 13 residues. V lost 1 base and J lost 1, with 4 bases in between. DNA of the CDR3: TGTGCCAGCAGCTTAGGGATCCAAGAGACCCAGTACTTC. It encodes CASSLGIQETQYF.

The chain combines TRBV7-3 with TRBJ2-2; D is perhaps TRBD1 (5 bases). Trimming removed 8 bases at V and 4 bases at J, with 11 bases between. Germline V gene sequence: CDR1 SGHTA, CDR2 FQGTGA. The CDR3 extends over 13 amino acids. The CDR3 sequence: CASSGDSTGELFF. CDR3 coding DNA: TGTGCCAGCTCCGGTGACAGCACCGGGGAGCTGTTTTTT.

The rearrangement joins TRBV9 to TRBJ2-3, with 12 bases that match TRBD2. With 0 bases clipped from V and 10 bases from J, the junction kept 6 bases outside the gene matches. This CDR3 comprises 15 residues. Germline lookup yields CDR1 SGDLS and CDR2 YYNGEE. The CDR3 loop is CASSVAASGGAAQYF. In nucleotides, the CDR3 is TGTGCCAGCAGCGTAGCGGCTAGCGGGGGGGCGGCGCAGTATTTT.